Each of the 23 T cell receptor beta chains below was sequenced from the same sample in a study of blood T cell repertoires in COVID-19. Sequencing was performed with immunoSEQ multiplex PCR; in TCRdb, only in-frame clones are kept and a portion is missing. The sample lists around 70,000 clones; nearly 90% were seen once. Specimen: peripheral blood. These receptor sequences come from a man aged 80 or over with acute or convalescent COVID-19.

This chain connects TRBV6-5 to TRBJ1-2; no definite D call. Trimming removed 5 bases at V and 6 bases at J, with 13 bases between. The germline V gene encodes CDR1 MNHEY and CDR2 SVGAGI. The CDR3 length is 13 residues. CDR3 region: CASSPRGRDGYTF. The CDR3 nucleotides read TGTGCCAGCAGTCCTCGGGGTCGGGATGGCTACACCTTC.

J is TRBJ2-1 and V is TRBV5-6; 13 positions agree with TRBD2. V trimming: 5 bases; J trimming: 8 bases; junction bases outside the gene matches: 1. The germline gives CDR1 SGHDT, CDR2 YYEEEE. The length of the CDR3 is 13 residues. CDR3 in DNA: TGTGCCAGCAGAGGACTAGCGGGAGATGAGCAGTTCTTC. Protein: CASRGLAGDEQFF.

The chain recombines TRBV4-2 with TRBJ1-2; TRBD1 is a possible D gene (5 bases). The germline V gene encodes CDR1 LGHNA and CDR2 YNFKEQ. The CDR3 runs 15 residues. Trimming took off 0 bases at V and 8 bases at J, with 16 bases between the two ends. CDR3 region: CASSQDLTGWWGYTF. The CDR3 bases are TGTGCCAGCAGCCAAGATCTTACAGGTTGGTGGGGCTACACCTTC.

In its sample, this clone was seen once. The chain has TRBV5-1 and TRBJ1-2; the D gene is possibly TRBD1 (6 bases). Deletions cut 4 bases from V and 4 bases from J, with 17 bases between. Germline V gene lookup returns CDR1 SGHRS and CDR2 YFSETQ. This CDR3 is built from 15 residues. The CDR3: CASSTAGGRIYGYTF. The CDR3 coding sequence is TGCGCCAGCAGCACCGCGGGGGGGCGCATCTATGGCTACACCTTC.

DNA of the CDR3: TGTGCCAGCAGTTCCTACCCCGGGACTAGCGGAGGGGATGAGCAGTTCTTC. Translated: CASSSYPGTSGGDEQFF. The genes are TRBV27 and TRBJ2-1, with 11 bases lining up with TRBD2. With 4 bases clipped from V and 8 bases from J, the junction kept 13 bases outside the gene matches. The CDR3 is 17 amino acids. Per germline, CDR1 MNHEY and CDR2 SMNVEV (reference sequence).

This clone was seen a handful of times. DNA for the CDR3: TGTGCCAGTACTACTCTCTCGGGTGCCAGCAATCAGCCCCAGCATTTT. This gives the protein CASTTLSGASNQPQHF. The chain combines TRBV19 with TRBJ1-5; D gene unclear. The V and J ends lost 7 bases and 1 base respectively, with 17 bases between them. Looked up from germline, CDR1 is LNHDA and CDR2 is SQIVND (reference sequence). The CDR3 covers 16 residues.

The CDR3 spells CASSSTILGRLAGAHTQYF. The DNA for the CDR3 is TGTGCCAGCAGTTCCACAATCCTCGGGAGACTAGCGGGTGCACATACGCAGTATTTT. The rearrangement joins TRBV28 to TRBJ2-3; TRBD2 matches at 10 bases. V lost 4 bases and J lost 7; bases outside the gene matches: 20. Germline V gene lookup returns CDR1 MDHEN and CDR2 SYDVKM. CDR3 length: 19 amino acids.

The V and J genes are TRBV9 and TRBJ2-5; 12 nucleotides agree with TRBD1. V lost 4 bases and J lost 5; bases outside the gene matches: 12. CDR1 and CDR2 (germline): SGDLS, YYNGEE. This CDR3 contains 17 residues. CDR3: CASSPSGTGGADETQYF. The CDR3 nucleotides read TGTGCCAGCAGCCCCTCCGGGACAGGGGGCGCGGATGAGACCCAGTACTTC.

The chain joins TRBV4-1 to TRBJ1-2; TRBD1 is a possible D gene (5 bases). CDR3 length: 14 residues. V gave up 0 bases and J gave up 5 bases, with 10 bases separating them. Per the germline V gene, CDR1 is MGHRA and CDR2 is YSYEKL. DNA for the CDR3: TGCGCCAGCAGCCAAGAGATCAGGGCTTATGGCTACACCTTC. It yields the protein CASSQEIRAYGYTF.

This clone was picked up one time. The chain links TRBV7-9 to TRBJ2-5, with 10 bases aligning to TRBD1. The CDR3 is made up of 15 amino acids. Per the germline V gene, CDR1 is SEHNR and CDR2 is FQNEAQ (reference sequence). V lost 6 bases and J lost 4; bases outside the gene matches: 8. The CDR3 is CASSLPRTGGETQYF. The CDR3 nucleotides read TGTGCCAGCAGTTTACCTCGGACAGGGGGAGAGACCCAGTACTTC.

This clone was recorded once. This chain joins TRBV3-1 (or the pseudogene TRBV3-2) and TRBJ1-2, with D tentatively TRBD1 (5 bases). This CDR3 spans 14 amino acids. The germline gives CDR1 LGHDT, CDR2 YNNKEL (reference sequence). The ends were cut back, 6 bases at V and 5 bases at J, with 16 bases in the middle. Written as DNA, the CDR3 is TGTGCCAGCAGTCCGGGACTTCCGACGTATGGCTACACCTTC. Amino acid sequence: CASSPGLPTYGYTF.

This rearrangement joins TRBV29-1 to TRBJ2-7; TRBD2 agrees at 13 bases. Germline assignment: CDR1 SQVTM and CDR2 ANQGSEA. The CDR3 sequence is 14 residues long. V lost 6 bases and J lost 1; bases outside the gene matches: 3. CDR3 DNA sequence: TGCAGCGTCGGGACTAGCGGGACTTCCTACGAGCAGTACTTC. Protein sequence: CSVGTSGTSYEQYF.

The gene calls are TRBV12-5 and TRBJ1-3, with 8 bases lining up with TRBD1. Trimming removed 6 bases from V and 0 bases from J; junction bases left unmatched: 4. The CDR3 spans 15 residues. Germline CDR1 is LGHNT and CDR2 is FRNRAP. CDR3 bases: TGTGCTAGTGGGGGCGACAGGGGCTCTGGAAACACCATATATTTT. The encoded protein is CASGGDRGSGNTIYF.

This rearrangement joins TRBV5-4 to TRBJ1-1; possibly TRBD1 for D (5 bases). This CDR3 is 13 amino acids long. The ends were cut back, 0 bases at V and 8 bases at J, with 11 bases in the middle. Germline CDR1 is SGHNT and CDR2 is YYREEE (reference sequence). DNA for the CDR3: TGTGCCAGCAGCTTGGTGCAGGGCGAGGAAGCTTTCTTT. Encoded protein: CASSLVQGEEAFF.

The rearrangement uses TRBV3-1 (or the pseudogene TRBV3-2) and TRBJ1-2, with 9 nucleotides matching TRBD1. The V and J ends lost 4 bases and 0 bases, in that order; junction bases with no gene match: 3. This CDR3 spans 15 amino acids. In germline, CDR1 is LGHDT, CDR2 YNNKEL (reference sequence). CDR3 nucleotides: TGTGCCAGCAGCCTGTGGGACAGGGCTAACTATGGCTACACCTTC. Its translation: CASSLWDRANYGYTF.

This chain uses TRBV6-5 with TRBJ1-2; D might be TRBD1 (6 bases). The length of the CDR3 is 14 residues. Trimming pared 6 bases from V and 5 bases from J, leaving 16 bases between. Germline V gives CDR1 MNHEY, CDR2 SVGAGI. The CDR3 DNA reads TGTGCCAGCAGACGCGGACAGTCCCGTTATGGCTACACCTTC. Translating gives CASRRGQSRYGYTF.

The rearrangement uses TRBV5-1 and TRBJ2-7, with D perhaps matching TRBD2 (6 bases). The CDR3 is made up of 14 amino acids. CDR1 is SGHRS and CDR2 is YFSETQ in the germline V gene. The V end lost 1 base, the J end lost 2 bases, and 10 bases lay between the germline ends. CDR3 amino acids: CASSLSGDPYEQYF. Written as DNA, the CDR3 is TGCGCCAGCAGCTTGTCGGGGGACCCCTACGAGCAGTACTTC.

This chain links TRBV5-4 with TRBJ2-5; D is perhaps TRBD1 (6 bases). Looked up from germline, CDR1 is SGHNT and CDR2 is YYREEE (reference sequence). Deletions cut 4 bases from V and 1 base from J, with 11 bases between. The CDR3 sequence is 14 residues long. CDR3 amino acids: CASSLRDTQETQYF. As DNA, the CDR3 is TGTGCCAGCAGCCTCAGGGACACCCAAGAGACCCAGTACTTC.

This chain links TRBV29-1 with TRBJ1-5; D gene unclear. The germline V gene encodes CDR1 SQVTM and CDR2 ANQGSEA. V was cut by 7 bases and J by 0 bases, with 7 bases left in between. The CDR3 has 12 residues. The DNA of the CDR3 is TGCAGCGGGCGGAATAGCAATCAGCCCCAGCATTTT. It is translated as CSGRNSNQPQHF.

This clone was seen just once. The rearrangement joins TRBV3-1 (or the pseudogene TRBV3-2) to TRBJ1-1; perhaps TRBD1 as D (6 bases). CDR1 and CDR2 from the germline V gene are LGHDT and YNNKEL (reference sequence). The CDR3 has 13 amino acids. V was clipped by 5 bases and J by 5 bases, with 12 bases between them. CDR3 protein: CASSSVQGTEAFF. CDR3 nucleotide sequence: TGTGCCAGCAGCTCCGTCCAGGGGACTGAAGCTTTCTTT.

The CDR3 nucleotides are TGTGCCAGCAGCCCAACAGGGGGCTCTGGGGCCAACGTCCTGACTTTC. Encoded protein: CASSPTGGSGANVLTF. V usage is TRBV7-6 and J usage is TRBJ2-6, with 8 bases aligning to TRBD1. V lost 5 bases, J lost 0 bases, and 3 bases stayed unmatched. Germline lookup yields CDR1 SGHVS and CDR2 FNYEAQ. This CDR3 region has 16 residues.

The V call is TRBV18, the J call TRBJ1-2; TRBD1 is a possible D gene (6 bases). From germline, CDR1 is KGHSH and CDR2 LQKENI. V shed 3 bases and J shed 2 bases, with 19 bases lying between them. CDR3 length: 17 residues. CDR3 sequence (DNA): TGTGCCAGCTCACCCCTTCTTATCTCGGGACAAAACTATGGCTACACCTTC. It is translated as CASSPLLISGQNYGYTF.

V gene TRBV2 combines with J gene TRBJ1-2, with a weak D call TRBD1 (5 bases). Germline values: CDR1 SNHLY, CDR2 FYNNEI. Trimming took 6 bases from V and 0 from J, leaving 14 bases between them. This CDR3 is 15 amino acids long. CDR3 nucleotides: TGTGCCAGCAGCTATGACAGCCTCTCTAACTATGGCTACACCTTC. This encodes CASSYDSLSNYGYTF.